Each of the 24 T cell receptor beta chains below was sequenced from the same sample in a study of blood T cell repertoires in COVID-19. Libraries were prepared by immunoSEQ multiplex PCR; TCRdb keeps only in-frame clonotypes and omits some of them. The sample has roughly 140,000 clones; 80% are singletons. Sequenced: peripheral blood. Receptors originate from a woman aged 45-65 years with acute or convalescent COVID-19.

This clone was counted between two and nine times. The rearrangement uses TRBV3-1 (or the pseudogene TRBV3-2) and TRBJ2-1; D gene uncertain. The germline gives CDR1 LGHDT, CDR2 YNNKEL (reference sequence). The CDR3 has 12 residues. V gave up 4 bases and J gave up 9 bases, with 10 bases separating them. The CDR3, as DNA: TGTGCCAGCAGCCTCGAGTGGAGTGAGCAGTTCTTC. The encoded protein is CASSLEWSEQFF.

This clone was observed a single time. V usage is TRBV7-9 and J usage is TRBJ1-5; D is ambiguous. The CDR3 is 14 residues long. V lost 1 base, J lost 7 bases, and 11 bases lay in between. Looked up from germline, CDR1 is SEHNR and CDR2 is FQNEAQ (reference sequence). The CDR3 DNA is TGTGCCAGCAGCTTAGGTGAGACACGCCAGCCCCAGCATTTT. Residues: CASSLGETRQPQHF.

This rearrangement joins TRBV5-4 to TRBJ1-1, with D perhaps TRBD1 (5 bases). Per the germline V gene, CDR1 is SGHNT and CDR2 is YYREEE (reference sequence). The CDR3 spans 13 residues. V lost 4 bases and J lost 4, with 11 bases in between. In nucleotides, the CDR3 is TGTGCCAGCAGCAGGGGATCGGGCACTGAAGCTTTCTTT. This sequence encodes CASSRGSGTEAFF.

In this sample, this clone turned up a few times. This chain connects TRBV28 to TRBJ2-7; D is perhaps TRBD2 (6 bases). V lost 2 bases and J 5 bases, leaving 13 bases between the germline ends. CDR3 length equals 14 residues. The germline V gene encodes CDR1 MDHEN and CDR2 SYDVKM. The CDR3 sequence: CASSLASERDEQYF. The CDR3 DNA reads as TGTGCCAGCAGTTTAGCTAGCGAGCGAGACGAGCAGTACTTC.

The gene calls are TRBV27 and TRBJ1-1; TRBD1 might be the D (5 bases). The CDR3 has 11 residues. V shed 8 bases and J shed 9 bases, with 13 bases lying between them. Germline V gene data show CDR1 as MNHEY and CDR2 as SMNVEV (reference sequence). CDR3 DNA: TGTGCCAGCCTGGGGAGGGGAAAAGCTTTCTTT. It codes for CASLGRGKAFF.

The chain recombines TRBV7-2 with TRBJ1-5; the D gene is possibly TRBD1 (6 bases). Germline CDR1 SGHTA, CDR2 FQGNSA. The CDR3 is made up of 15 amino acids. V lost 0 bases and J 4 bases, leaving 10 bases between the germline ends. The CDR3 coding sequence is TGTGCCAGCAGCTTAGCCGGCGGACAGAATCAGCCCCAGCATTTT. Amino acid sequence: CASSLAGGQNQPQHF.

The chain uses TRBV6-5 and TRBJ2-1, with 14 bases fitting TRBD2. V shed 2 bases and J 3 bases; nucleotides not matched to a gene: 0. In germline, CDR1 is MNHEY, CDR2 SVGAGI. The CDR3 loop spans 16 amino acids. The CDR3 region is CASSYGTSGGYNEQFF. The DNA of the CDR3 is TGTGCCAGCAGTTACGGGACTAGCGGGGGCTACAATGAGCAGTTCTTC.

V gene TRBV7-9 combines with J gene TRBJ2-3, with D possibly TRBD2 on 6 matching bases. The germline V and J ends were trimmed by 4 bases and 1 base, with 12 bases remaining between them. The length of the CDR3 is 15 residues. Germline CDR1 reads SEHNR; CDR2 reads FQNEAQ (reference sequence). The CDR3 nucleotides are TGTGCCAGCAGCTCTGGCTCGGGGGGCACAGATACGCAGTATTTT. Protein: CASSSGSGGTDTQYF. Complete variable domain (other parts from reference TRBV7-9 and TRBJ2-3): DTGVSQNPRHKITKRGQNVTFRCDPISEHNRLYWYRQTLGQGPEFLTYFQNEAQLEKSRLLSDRFSAERPKGSFSTLEIQRTEQGDSAMYLCASSSGSGGTDTQYFGPGTRLTVL.

The chain has TRBV4-2 and TRBJ2-7; 9 positions agree with TRBD1. The germline CDR1 and CDR2 sequences are LGHNA and YNFKEQ. The V segment lost 1 base and the J segment 4 bases; nucleotides outside the gene matches: 2. There are 14 residues in the CDR3. The DNA for the CDR3 is TGTGCCAGCAGCCAAGGGACAGGGGATTACGAGCAGTACTTC. This encodes CASSQGTGDYEQYF.

Regarding this clone: The same CDR3 also results from other DNA sequences found in this sample. The rearrangement joins TRBV6-5 to TRBJ1-5; D is undetermined. CDR1 and CDR2 from the germline V gene are MNHEY and SVGAGI. The CDR3 has 13 amino acids. V lost 5 bases, J lost 2 bases, and 7 bases lay in between. CDR3 nucleotide sequence: TGTGCCAGCAGTCCTATACGCAATCAGCCCCAGCATTTT. As protein: CASSPIRNQPQHF.

The rearrangement joins TRBV7-2 to TRBJ1-1; D is undetermined. CDR1 is SGHTA, CDR2 FQGNSA, per germline. The CDR3 is 15 residues long. The V end lost 1 base, the J end lost 0 bases, and 9 bases lay between the germline ends. The DNA of the CDR3 is TGTGCCAGCAGCTTAGGAATTGCGTTGAACACTGAAGCTTTCTTT. Protein sequence: CASSLGIALNTEAFF.

This chain joins TRBV29-1 and TRBJ2-1; no firm D call. CDR1 is SQVTM, CDR2 ANQGSEA, per germline. There are 13 residues in the CDR3. V shed 8 bases and J shed 0 bases, with 11 bases lying between them. The CDR3 bases are TGCAGCTTCGCCCTGAGCTCCTACAATGAGCAGTTCTTC. This sequence encodes CSFALSSYNEQFF.

The V gene is TRBV7-2, the J gene TRBJ1-1; D is possibly TRBD1 (5 bases). Trimming cost V 4 bases and J 11 bases, with 17 bases left between them. This CDR3 is built from 13 residues. Per germline, CDR1 SGHTA and CDR2 FQGNSA. The CDR3 DNA reads as TGTGCCAGCAGCTCTGGGGGAGGAATTGAGGCTTTCTTT. Amino acids: CASSSGGGIEAFF.

The rearrangement uses TRBV19 and TRBJ1-4; no firm D call. The CDR3 length is 14 residues. Per the germline V gene, CDR1 is LNHDA and CDR2 is SQIVND (reference sequence). The V end lost 10 bases, the J end lost 0 bases, and 12 bases lay between the germline ends. This CDR3 reads CATRRRATNEKLFF. In nucleotides, the CDR3 is TGTGCCACCCGAAGGAGGGCAACTAATGAAAAACTGTTTTTT.

The chain combines TRBV19 with TRBJ1-5; 9 bases fit TRBD1. The V segment lost 3 bases and the J segment 4 bases; nucleotides outside the gene matches: 10. Germline V gives CDR1 LNHDA, CDR2 SQIVND (reference sequence). The length of the CDR3 is 17 residues. The CDR3 sequence is CASSILSTGGGNQPQHF. In nucleotides, the CDR3 is TGTGCCAGTAGTATTTTGTCGACAGGGGGGGGGAATCAGCCCCAGCATTTT.

Written as DNA, the CDR3 is TGTGCCAGATACCCAAGGGGGCCGCAGCGCTTGAATCAGCCCCAGCATTTT. It encodes CARYPRGPQRLNQPQHF. This chain links TRBV5-3 with TRBJ1-5; TRBD1 agrees at 7 bases. TRBV5-3 is marked as an open reading frame, function uncertain. There are 17 residues in the CDR3. V lost 7 bases and J lost 4; bases outside the gene matches: 17.

This sequence joins TRBV19 and TRBJ1-5; the D gene is possibly TRBD1 (6 bases). Germline V lookup: CDR1 LNHDA, CDR2 SQIVND (reference sequence). Trimming pared 4 bases from V and 1 base from J, leaving 8 bases between. The CDR3 extends over 14 amino acids. The CDR3 sequence: CASSNGQSNQPQHF. CDR3 DNA sequence: TGTGCCAGTAGTAATGGACAGAGCAATCAGCCCCAGCATTTT.

The V call is TRBV18, the J call TRBJ1-1; D may be TRBD1 (5 bases). Germline CDR1 KGHSH, CDR2 LQKENI. V lost 7 bases to trimming and J lost 1 base, with 10 bases between them. This CDR3 comprises 13 residues. The CDR3 DNA reads as TGTGCCAGCTTAGACGACAGGAACACTGAAGCTTTCTTT. Protein: CASLDDRNTEAFF.

The genes are TRBV7-2 and TRBJ2-7; 7 bases are shared with TRBD1. The CDR3 totals 15 residues. Germline loops: CDR1 SGHTA, CDR2 FQGNSA. J gave up 2 bases and V 1 base, and 5 bases lay outside the gene matches. The chain's CDR3 is CASSLGSGGTYEQYF. As DNA, the CDR3 is TGTGCCAGCAGCTTAGGATCAGGGGGAACCTACGAGCAGTACTTC.

V and J are TRBV6-5 and TRBJ1-1; 7 nucleotides align to TRBD1. The CDR3 consists of 15 residues. With V trimmed by 5 bases and J by 4 bases, 10 bases remained unmatched. Looked up from germline, CDR1 is MNHEY and CDR2 is SVGAGI. The CDR3 protein is CASSQTRDSSTEAFF. CDR3 nucleotides: TGTGCCAGCAGTCAAACTCGGGACAGCAGCACTGAAGCTTTCTTT.

In this sample, this clone turned up once. This chain uses TRBV6-5 with TRBJ1-2; D not certain. V lost 2 bases and J 6 bases, leaving 16 bases between the germline ends. The CDR3 spans 15 residues. Germline V gene lookup returns CDR1 MNHEY and CDR2 SVGAGI. CDR3 region: CASSYRGWGEHGYTF. The CDR3 region has the DNA TGTGCCAGCAGTTACCGGGGTTGGGGAGAACATGGCTACACCTTC.

The chain employs TRBV19 and TRBJ2-7, with 7 bases aligning to TRBD1. CDR1 is LNHDA and CDR2 is SQIVND in the germline V gene (reference sequence). The CDR3 totals 14 residues. The junction had 5 bases not matched to a gene; V was cut back by 3 bases and J by 3 bases. CDR3 region: CASSISRGNYEQYF. The CDR3, as DNA: TGTGCCAGTAGTATTTCCAGGGGGAACTACGAGCAGTACTTC.

The rearrangement joins TRBV10-2 to TRBJ2-7, with D possibly matching TRBD1 (5 bases). In germline, CDR1 is WSHSY, CDR2 SAAADI. This CDR3 is built from 14 residues. V was cut by 3 bases and J by 3 bases, with 12 bases left in between. The CDR3 DNA is TGCGCCAGCAGTGATTCACAGGAAGGCTACGAGCAGTACTTC. Translation: CASSDSQEGYEQYF.

The chain has TRBV7-8 and TRBJ1-1; tentatively, D is TRBD1 (6 bases). With 0 bases removed from V and 6 bases from J, the gap between germline ends came to 11 bases. The CDR3 spans 14 residues. CDR1 and CDR2 (germline): SGHVS, FQNEAQ. CDR3 region: CASSLARQVPEAFF. The CDR3 DNA reads as TGTGCCAGCAGCTTAGCGCGACAGGTCCCTGAAGCTTTCTTT.